Listed below are T cell receptor beta chains from one sample, sequenced in a study of blood T cell repertoires in COVID-19. The repertoire was sequenced with immunoSEQ multiplex PCR; TCRdb's copy has only in-frame clones and lacks some. The data hold around 190,000 clones, with 80% observed a single time. Sequencing was done on a sample of peripheral blood. The receptors originated from a man in his sixties or seventies with active or convalescent COVID-19. CDR3s include the opening cysteine and the closing phenylalanine or tryptophan. The D gene is left open where the match is weak. Not all rows give a size; the values are once, few, many and, for expanded clones, a class.

j_call v_call d_call clone_size cdr3_nt cdr3_aa
TRBJ1-1 TRBV6-2/TRBV6-3 TRBD1 . TGTGCCAGCAGTCAGGGGGCTTGGAACACTGAAGCTTTCTTT CASSQGAWNTEAFF
TRBJ1-1 TRBV18 . . TGTGCCAGCTCACAAGCGGCACAGCTGAACACTGAAGCTTTCTTT CASSQAAQLNTEAFF
TRBJ1-4 TRBV29-1 . . TGCAGCGTTACGAGTAATGAAAAACTGTTTTTT CSVTSNEKLFF
TRBJ2-5 TRBV13 . . TGTGCCAGCAGCTCCCGTAGAGGCTTAGGTGGGGCGCGGGAGACCCAGTACTTC CASSSRRGLGGARETQYF
TRBJ1-4 TRBV15 . . TGTGCCACCAGCAGAGATCGGGAAAAACTGTTTTTT CATSRDREKLFF
TRBJ2-7 TRBV6-5 . . TGTGCCAGCAGATCTCCCAGAACCTACGAGCAGTACTTC CASRSPRTYEQYF
TRBJ2-3 TRBV12-5 . . TGTGCTAGTGGGGAGGGGGGGGCGGGGCAGGAAACGCAGTATTTT CASGEGGAGQETQYF
TRBJ2-1 TRBV6-4 . . TGTGCCAGCAGTGACTCCGAGGGAGTGAACAATGAGCAGTTCTTC CASSDSEGVNNEQFF
TRBJ2-1 TRBV6-6 TRBD2 few TGTGCCAGCAGTCGGGGGACCGGACTAGCAGTCAATGAGCAGTTCTTC CASSRGTGLAVNEQFF
TRBJ1-1 TRBV9 . . TGTGCCAGCGGACCCCGGGACTACCCAATTTCACCAGCTTTCTTT CASGPRDYPISPAFF
TRBJ2-1 TRBV20-1 . few TGCAGTGCGCAACAGGGTAATGAGCAGTTCTTC CSAQQGNEQFF
TRBJ2-5 TRBV3-1/TRBV3-2 TRBD1 once TGTGCCAGCAGCCAAGATCTTTGGACAGGGGGCAATAAGACCCAGTACTTC CASSQDLWTGGNKTQYF
TRBJ2-3 TRBV9 TRBD2 . TGTGCCAGCAGGCCTCCGGGTCTAGCGGGATCAGATACGCAGTATTTT CASRPPGLAGSDTQYF
TRBJ1-3 TRBV5-1 . once TGCGCCAGCAGCTTGGTGGCAGACTCTGGAAACACCATATATTTT CASSLVADSGNTIYF
TRBJ2-5 TRBV5-1 . . TGCGCCAGCAGCTATGGGTCCGACAGTGGAGAGACCCAGTACTTC CASSYGSDSGETQYF
TRBJ2-6 TRBV7-3 . . TGTGCCAGCAATTCGGGATCGTCTGGGGCCAACGTCCTGACTTTC CASNSGSSGANVLTF